This record looks at one TCR beta chain sequence and its context. Its target is not known. The data are from a study of T-cell reconstitution after alpha-beta-depleted transplantation in children. A library of TCRbeta sequences, prepared with unique molecular identifiers, was generated. In TCRdb, the PCR reads were re-called with MiXCR into one record per CDR3 protein. The table shows a few hundred thousand distinct CDR3 sequences, with about an eighth occurring only once. Whole-study findings and limits: Approximately two months post-transplant, alpha-beta T cells reportedly originated from several hundred expanded graft clones.

Germline CDR1 is SGHRS and CDR2 is YFSETQ. The CDR3 is made up of 15 amino acids. V lost 4 bases to trimming and J lost 6 bases; unmatched junction nucleotides: 9. The sequences come from PBMCs, mostly from graft donor cells, collected 360 days after TCRalphabeta/CD19-depleted stem cell transplant. This TCR derives from a male patient between 10 and 17 years old who had a stem cell transplant for acute myeloid leukemia, so the T cells may come from the graft donor. The rearrangement joins TRBV5-1 to TRBJ2-7; 11 positions match TRBD2. The CDR3 DNA sequence: TGCGCCAGCAGCACCGGGACTAGCGGCTTTCGCGAGCAGTACTTC. Its protein is CASSTGTSGFREQYF.